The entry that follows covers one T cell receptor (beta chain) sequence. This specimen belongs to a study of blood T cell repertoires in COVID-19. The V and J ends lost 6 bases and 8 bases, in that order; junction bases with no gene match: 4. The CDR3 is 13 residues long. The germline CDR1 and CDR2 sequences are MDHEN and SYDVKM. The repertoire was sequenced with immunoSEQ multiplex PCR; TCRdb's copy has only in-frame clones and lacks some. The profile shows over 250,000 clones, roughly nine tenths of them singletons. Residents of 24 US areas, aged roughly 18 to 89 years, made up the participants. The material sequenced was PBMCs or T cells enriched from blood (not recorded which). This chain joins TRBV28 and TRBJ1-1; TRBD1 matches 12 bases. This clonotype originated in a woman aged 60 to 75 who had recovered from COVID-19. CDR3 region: CASRSGTGGEAFF. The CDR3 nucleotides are TGTGCCAGCAGGTCAGGGACAGGGGGCGAAGCTTTCTTT.